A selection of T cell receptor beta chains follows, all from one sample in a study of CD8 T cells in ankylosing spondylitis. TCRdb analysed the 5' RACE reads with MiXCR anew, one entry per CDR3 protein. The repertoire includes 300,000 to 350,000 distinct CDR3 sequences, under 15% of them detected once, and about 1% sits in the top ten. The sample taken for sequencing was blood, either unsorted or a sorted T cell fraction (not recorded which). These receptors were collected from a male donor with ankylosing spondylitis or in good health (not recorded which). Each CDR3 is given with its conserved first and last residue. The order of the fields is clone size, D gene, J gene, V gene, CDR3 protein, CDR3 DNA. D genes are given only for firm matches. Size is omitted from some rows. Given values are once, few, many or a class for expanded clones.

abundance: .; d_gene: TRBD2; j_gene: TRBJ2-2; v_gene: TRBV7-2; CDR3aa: CASSFLAANTGELFF; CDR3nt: TGTGCCAGCAGCTTTCTAGCGGCGAACACCGGGGAGCTGTTTTTT
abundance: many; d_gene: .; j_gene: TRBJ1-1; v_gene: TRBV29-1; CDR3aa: CSVGRRNTEAFF; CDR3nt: TGCAGCGTTGGACGGAGGAACACTGAAGCTTTCTTT
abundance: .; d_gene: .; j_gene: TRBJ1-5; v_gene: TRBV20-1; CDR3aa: CSALRRDDQPQHF; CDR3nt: TGCAGTGCCCTAAGGAGGGACGATCAGCCCCAGCATTTT
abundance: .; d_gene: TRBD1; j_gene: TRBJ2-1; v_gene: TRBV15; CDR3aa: CATSSPAGGFYNEQFF; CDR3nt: TGTGCCACCAGCAGCCCCGCAGGGGGCTTTTACAATGAGCAGTTCTTC
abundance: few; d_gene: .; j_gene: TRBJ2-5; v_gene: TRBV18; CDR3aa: CASSPRPGEGETQYF; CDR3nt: TGTGCCAGCTCACCACGGCCAGGGGAAGGAGAGACCCAGTACTTC
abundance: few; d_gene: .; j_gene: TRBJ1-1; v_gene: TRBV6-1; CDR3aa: CASSEQANTEAFF; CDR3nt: TGTGCCAGCAGTGAACAGGCGAACACTGAAGCTTTCTTT
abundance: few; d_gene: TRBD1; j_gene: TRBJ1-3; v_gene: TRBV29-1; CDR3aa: CSARQGINSGNTIYF; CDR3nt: TGCAGCGCTAGACAGGGGATAAACTCTGGAAACACCATATATTTT
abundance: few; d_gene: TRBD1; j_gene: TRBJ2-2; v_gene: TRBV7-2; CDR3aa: CASSRDRGATGELFF; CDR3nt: TGTGCCAGCAGCCGGGACAGGGGGGCCACCGGGGAGCTGTTTTTT
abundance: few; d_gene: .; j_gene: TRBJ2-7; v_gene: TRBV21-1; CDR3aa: CASSRGARGRPACNEQYF; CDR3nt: TGTGCCAGCAGCCGGGGTGCCAGGGGGCGTCCTGCATGCAACGAGCAGTACTTC
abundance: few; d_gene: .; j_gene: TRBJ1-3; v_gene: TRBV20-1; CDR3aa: CSAEGRRGNTIYF; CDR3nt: TGCAGTGCTGAAGGACGGAGGGGAAACACCATATATTTT
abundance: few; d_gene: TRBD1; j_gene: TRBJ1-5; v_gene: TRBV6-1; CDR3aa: CAKMGQANQPQHF; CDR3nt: TGTGCCAAGATGGGACAGGCGAATCAGCCCCAGCATTTT
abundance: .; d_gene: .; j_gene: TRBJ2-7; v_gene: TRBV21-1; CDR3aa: CASSKAVVRVRGSYEQYF; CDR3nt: TGTGCCAGCAGCAAAGCCGTCGTAAGGGTAAGGGGATCCTACGAGCAGTACTTC
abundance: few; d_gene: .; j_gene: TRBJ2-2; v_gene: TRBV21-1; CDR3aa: CASRSWAGGYPNTGELFF; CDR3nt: TGTGCCAGCAGGTCCTGGGCGGGGGGCTATCCAAACACCGGGGAGCTGTTTTTT
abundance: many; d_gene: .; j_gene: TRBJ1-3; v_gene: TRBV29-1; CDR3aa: CSVDGTSSGNTIYF; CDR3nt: TGCAGCGTTGACGGGACGAGCTCTGGAAACACCATATATTTT
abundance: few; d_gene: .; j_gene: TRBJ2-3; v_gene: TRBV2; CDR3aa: CASTGLLTIRRDTDTQYF; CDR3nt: TGTGCCAGCACCGGATTACTGACTATACGCCGGGACACAGATACGCAGTATTTT
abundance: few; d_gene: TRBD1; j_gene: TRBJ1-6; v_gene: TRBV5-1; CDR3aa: CASSLGGQGRSPLHF; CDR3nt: TGCGCCAGCAGCTTGGGGGGACAGGGGCGGTCACCCCTCCACTTT
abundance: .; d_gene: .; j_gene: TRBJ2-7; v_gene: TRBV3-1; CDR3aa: CASSQDLTGGSYEQYF; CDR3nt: TGTGCCAGCAGCCAAGATCTCACGGGTGGCTCCTACGAGCAGTACTTC
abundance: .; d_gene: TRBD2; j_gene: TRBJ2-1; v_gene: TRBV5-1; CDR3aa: CASSITSGGSTYNEQFF; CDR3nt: TGCGCCAGCAGCATAACTAGCGGGGGCTCCACCTACAATGAGCAGTTCTTC
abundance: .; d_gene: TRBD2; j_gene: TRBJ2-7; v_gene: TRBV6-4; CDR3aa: CASSHPTSGSKYEQYF; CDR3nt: TGTGCCAGCAGCCACCCTACTAGCGGGAGTAAGTACGAGCAGTACTTC
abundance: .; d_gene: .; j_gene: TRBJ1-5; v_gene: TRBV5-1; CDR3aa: CASSLTGNSNQPQHF; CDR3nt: TGCGCCAGCAGTTTGACAGGCAATAGCAATCAGCCCCAGCATTTT
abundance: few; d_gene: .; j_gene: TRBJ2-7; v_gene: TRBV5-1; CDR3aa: CASSLGHLNHGDLQYF; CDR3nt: TGCGCCAGCAGCTTGGGACACTTAAACCACGGGGATTTGCAGTACTTC
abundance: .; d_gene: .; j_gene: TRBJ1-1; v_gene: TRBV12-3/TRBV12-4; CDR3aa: CASSLGGDEAFF; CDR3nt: TGTGCCAGCAGTTTAGGGGGAGATGAAGCTTTCTTT
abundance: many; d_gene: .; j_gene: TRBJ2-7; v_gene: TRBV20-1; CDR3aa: CSARFGYEQYF; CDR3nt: TGCAGTGCTAGGTTCGGCTACGAGCAGTACTTC
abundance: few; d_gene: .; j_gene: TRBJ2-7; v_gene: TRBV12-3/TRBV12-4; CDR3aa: CASRPGSTYEQYF; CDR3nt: TGTGCCAGCAGGCCCGGGTCCACCTACGAGCAGTACTTC
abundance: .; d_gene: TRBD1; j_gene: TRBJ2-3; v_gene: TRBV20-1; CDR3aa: CCARDSTGDSTDTQYF; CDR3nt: TGCTGTGCTAGAGATTCGACAGGGGATAGCACAGATACGCAGTATTTT
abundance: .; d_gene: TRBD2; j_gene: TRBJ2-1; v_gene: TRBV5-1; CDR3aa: CASSQKRAGGYNEQFF; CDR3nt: TGCGCCAGCAGCCAAAAACGGGCGGGGGGCTACAATGAGCAGTTCTTC
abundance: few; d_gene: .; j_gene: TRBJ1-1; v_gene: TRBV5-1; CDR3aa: CASSLAGRVMNTEAFF; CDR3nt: TGCGCCAGCAGCTTGGCGGGCAGGGTGATGAACACTGAAGCTTTCTTT
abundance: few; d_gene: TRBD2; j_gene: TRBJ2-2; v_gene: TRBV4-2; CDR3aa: CASSQVPGGRSSGELFF; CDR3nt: TGTGCCAGCAGCCAAGTGCCCGGCGGGAGGTCTTCCGGGGAGCTGTTTTTT
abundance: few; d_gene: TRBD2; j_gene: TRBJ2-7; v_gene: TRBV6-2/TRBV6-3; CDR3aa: CASSYRLPRGYSYEQYF; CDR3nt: TGTGCCAGCAGTTACCGCCTCCCGCGGGGGTACTCCTACGAGCAGTACTTC
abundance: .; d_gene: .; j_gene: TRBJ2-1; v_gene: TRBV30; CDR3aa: CAWSGLGGPNNEQFF; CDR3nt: TGTGCCTGGAGTGGCCTTGGGGGCCCCAACAATGAGCAGTTCTTC
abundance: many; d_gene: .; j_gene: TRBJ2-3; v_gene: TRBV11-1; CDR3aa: CASSRGGDTDTQYF; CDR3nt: TGTGCCAGCAGCCGCGGAGGGGACACAGATACGCAGTATTTT
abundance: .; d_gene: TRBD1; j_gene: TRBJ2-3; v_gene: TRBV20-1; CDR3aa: CSASQDRANTDTQYF; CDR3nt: TGCAGTGCTAGCCAGGACAGGGCAAACACAGATACGCAGTATTTT
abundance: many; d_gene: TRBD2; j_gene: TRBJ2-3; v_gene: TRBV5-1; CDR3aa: CASSSSRGLAITDTQYF; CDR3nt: TGCGCCAGCAGCTCGAGCCGGGGACTAGCTATCACAGATACGCAGTATTTT
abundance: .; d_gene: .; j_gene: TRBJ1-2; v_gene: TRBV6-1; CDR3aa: CASSVSSLVPGLNGYTF; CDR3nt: TGTGCCAGCAGTGTATCATCCCTGGTGCCCGGATTAAATGGCTACACCTTC
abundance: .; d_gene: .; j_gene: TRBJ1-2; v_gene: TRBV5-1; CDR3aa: CASSLTTVYGYTF; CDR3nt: TGCGCCAGCAGCTTAACGACAGTCTATGGCTACACCTTC
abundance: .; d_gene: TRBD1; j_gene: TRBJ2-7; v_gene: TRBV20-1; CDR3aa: CSAPRDSRGLYEQYF; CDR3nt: TGCAGTGCCCCAAGGGACAGCCGAGGCCTCTACGAGCAGTACTTC
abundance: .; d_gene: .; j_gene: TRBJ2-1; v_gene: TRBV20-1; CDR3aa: CSASRAPDEQFF; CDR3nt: TGCAGTGCTAGTAGGGCTCCGGATGAGCAGTTCTTC
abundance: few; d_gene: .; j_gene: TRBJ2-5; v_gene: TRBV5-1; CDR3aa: CASSFTPGPEETQYF; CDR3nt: TGCGCCAGCAGCTTCACCCCGGGGCCGGAGGAGACCCAGTACTTC
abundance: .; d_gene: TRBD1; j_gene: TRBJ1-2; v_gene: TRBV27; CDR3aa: CASSLSSDRVSGYTF; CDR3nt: TGTGCCAGCAGTTTATCTTCGGACAGGGTCAGTGGCTACACCTTC
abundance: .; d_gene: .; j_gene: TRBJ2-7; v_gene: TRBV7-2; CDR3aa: CASSLQTEAYEQYF; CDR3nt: TGTGCCAGCAGCCTCCAGACGGAAGCCTACGAGCAGTACTTC
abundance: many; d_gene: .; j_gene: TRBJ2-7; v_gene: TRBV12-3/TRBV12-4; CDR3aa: CASRLAFYEQYF; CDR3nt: TGTGCCAGCAGACTAGCTTTCTACGAGCAGTACTTC
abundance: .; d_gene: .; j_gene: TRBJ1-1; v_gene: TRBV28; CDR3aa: CASRTYQEGLAEAFF; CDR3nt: TGTGCCAGCAGAACATATCAGGAGGGGCTTGCTGAAGCTTTCTTT
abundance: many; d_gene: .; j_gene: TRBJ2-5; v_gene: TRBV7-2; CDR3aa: CASSLTGNNLQETQYF; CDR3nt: TGTGCCAGCAGCTTAACCGGGAACAACCTTCAAGAGACCCAGTACTTC
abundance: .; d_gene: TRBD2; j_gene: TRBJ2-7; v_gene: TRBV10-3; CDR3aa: CAISRTSGDSYEQYF; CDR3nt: TGTGCCATCAGCCGGACTAGCGGGGACTCCTACGAGCAGTACTTC
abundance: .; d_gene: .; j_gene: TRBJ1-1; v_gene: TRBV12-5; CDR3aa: CASGLGTLNTEAFF; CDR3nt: TGTGCTAGTGGTTTGGGGACATTGAACACTGAAGCTTTCTTT
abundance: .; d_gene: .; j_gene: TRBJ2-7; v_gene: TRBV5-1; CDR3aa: CASSLSRDEAYEQYF; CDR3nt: TGCGCCAGCAGCTTGTCGAGGGATGAGGCCTACGAGCAGTACTTC
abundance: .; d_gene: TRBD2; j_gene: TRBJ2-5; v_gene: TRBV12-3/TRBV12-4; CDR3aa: CATTGGASDYQETQYF; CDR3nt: TGTGCCACAACCGGGGGGGCTAGCGATTACCAAGAGACCCAGTACTTC
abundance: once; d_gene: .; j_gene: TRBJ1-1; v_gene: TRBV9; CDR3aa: CASSVEGLRTQAFF; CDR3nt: TGTGCCAGCAGCGTAGAGGGGTTGCGGACTCAAGCTTTCTTT
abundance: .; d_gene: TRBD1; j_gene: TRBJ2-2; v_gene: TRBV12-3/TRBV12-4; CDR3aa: CASKRQGGPGELFF; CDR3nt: TGTGCCAGCAAGAGACAGGGTGGACCCGGGGAGCTGTTTTTT
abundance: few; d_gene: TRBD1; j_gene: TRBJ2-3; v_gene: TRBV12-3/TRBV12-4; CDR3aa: CASSRDRGISDTQYF; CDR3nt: TGTGCCAGCAGCCGGGACAGGGGAATTTCAGATACGCAGTATTTT
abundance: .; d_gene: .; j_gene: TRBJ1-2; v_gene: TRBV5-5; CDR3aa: CASSSRFYGYTF; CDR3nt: TGTGCCAGCAGCTCGCGTTTTTATGGCTACACCTTC
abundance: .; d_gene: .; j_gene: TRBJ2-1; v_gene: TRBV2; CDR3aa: CASGRPGTIPGNEQFF; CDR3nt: TGTGCCAGCGGACGGCCTGGGACAATCCCTGGGAATGAGCAGTTCTTC